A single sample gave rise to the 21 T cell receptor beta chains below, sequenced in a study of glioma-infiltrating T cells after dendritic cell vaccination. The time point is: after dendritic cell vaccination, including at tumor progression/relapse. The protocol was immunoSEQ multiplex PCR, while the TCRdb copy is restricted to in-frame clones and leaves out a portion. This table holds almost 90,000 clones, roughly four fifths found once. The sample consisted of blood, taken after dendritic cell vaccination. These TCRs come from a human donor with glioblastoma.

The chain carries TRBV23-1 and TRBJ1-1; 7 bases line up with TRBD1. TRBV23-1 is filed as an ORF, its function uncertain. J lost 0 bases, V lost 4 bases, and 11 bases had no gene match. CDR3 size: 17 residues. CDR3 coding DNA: TGCGCCAGCAGTCCGTACTCTCAGGACAGGATGAACACTGAAGCTTTCTTT. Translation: CASSPYSQDRMNTEAFF.

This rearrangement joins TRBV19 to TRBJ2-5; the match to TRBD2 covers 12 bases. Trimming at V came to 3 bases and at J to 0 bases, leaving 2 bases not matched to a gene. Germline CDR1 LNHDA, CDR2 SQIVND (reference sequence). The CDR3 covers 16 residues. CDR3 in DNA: TGTGCCAGTAGTATTGGACTAGCGGGGTACCAAGAGACCCAGTACTTC. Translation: CASSIGLAGYQETQYF.

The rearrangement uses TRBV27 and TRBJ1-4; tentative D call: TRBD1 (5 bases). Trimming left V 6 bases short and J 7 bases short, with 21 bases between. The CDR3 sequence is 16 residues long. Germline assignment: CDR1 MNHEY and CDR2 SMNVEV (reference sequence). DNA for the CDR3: TGTGCCAGCAGGAGTCCGGGTGGGCAGGGCATTGAAAAACTGTTTTTT. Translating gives CASRSPGGQGIEKLFF.

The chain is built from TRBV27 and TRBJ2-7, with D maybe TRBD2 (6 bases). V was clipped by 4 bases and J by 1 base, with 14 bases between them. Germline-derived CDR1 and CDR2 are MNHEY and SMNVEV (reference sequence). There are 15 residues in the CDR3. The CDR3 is CASSSQPGLSYEQYF. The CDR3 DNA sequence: TGTGCCAGCAGTTCGCAACCGGGACTTTCCTACGAGCAGTACTTC.

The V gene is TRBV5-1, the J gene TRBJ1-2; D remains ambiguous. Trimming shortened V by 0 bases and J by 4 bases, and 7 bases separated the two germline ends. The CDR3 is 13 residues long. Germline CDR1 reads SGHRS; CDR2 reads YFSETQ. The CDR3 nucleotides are TGCGCCAGCAGCTTGGTCCTGAGCTATGGCTACACCTTC. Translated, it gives CASSLVLSYGYTF.

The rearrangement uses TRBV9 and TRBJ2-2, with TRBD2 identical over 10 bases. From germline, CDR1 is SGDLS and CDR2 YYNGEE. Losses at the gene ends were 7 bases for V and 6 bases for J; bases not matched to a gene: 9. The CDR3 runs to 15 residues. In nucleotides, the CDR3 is TGTGCCAGCGGGAAAGCGGGGGGGCTTCCCGGGGAGCTGTTTTTT. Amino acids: CASGKAGGLPGELFF.

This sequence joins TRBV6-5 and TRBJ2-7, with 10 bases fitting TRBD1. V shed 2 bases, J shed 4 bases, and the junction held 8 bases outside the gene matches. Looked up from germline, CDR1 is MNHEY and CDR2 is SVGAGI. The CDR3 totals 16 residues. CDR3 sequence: CASSYIGTGESYEQYF. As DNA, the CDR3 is TGTGCCAGCAGTTACATAGGGACAGGGGAAAGTTACGAGCAGTACTTC.

The CDR3 loop reads CASSNGTGSFKETQYF. As DNA, the CDR3 is TGTGCCAGCAGCAACGGGACAGGTAGCTTTAAAGAGACCCAGTACTTC. This chain uses TRBV21-1 with TRBJ2-5; the table calls TRBD1, which could not be checked here. TRBV21-1 is given as a pseudogene. CDR3 length: 16 residues.

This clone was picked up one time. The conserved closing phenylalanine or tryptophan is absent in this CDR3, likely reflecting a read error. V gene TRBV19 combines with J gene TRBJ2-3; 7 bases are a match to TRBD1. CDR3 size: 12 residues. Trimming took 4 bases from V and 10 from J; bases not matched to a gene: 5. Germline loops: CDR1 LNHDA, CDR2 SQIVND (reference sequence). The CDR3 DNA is TGTGCCAGTAGTAGGGGACAGCCTGCGCAGTATCTT. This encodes CASSRGQPAQYL.

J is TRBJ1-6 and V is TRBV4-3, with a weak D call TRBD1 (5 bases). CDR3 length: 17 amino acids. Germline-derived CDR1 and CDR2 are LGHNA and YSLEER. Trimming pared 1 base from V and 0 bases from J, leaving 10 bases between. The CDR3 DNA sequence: TGCGCCAGCAGCCAAGTATCGGGGGGCTCCTATAATTCACCCCTCCACTTT. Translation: CASSQVSGGSYNSPLHF.

CDR3 sequence reads: CASKYRERGTEAFF. CDR3 bases: TGTGCCAGCAAATACAGGGAGCGGGGCACTGAAGCTTTCTTT. The J gene is TRBJ1-1, the V gene TRBV5-8; a weak D match, TRBD1 (6 bases). The V and J ends lost 6 bases and 4 bases respectively, with 16 bases between them. This CDR3 is built from 14 residues. The germline V gene has CDR1 SGHTS and CDR2 YDEGEE.

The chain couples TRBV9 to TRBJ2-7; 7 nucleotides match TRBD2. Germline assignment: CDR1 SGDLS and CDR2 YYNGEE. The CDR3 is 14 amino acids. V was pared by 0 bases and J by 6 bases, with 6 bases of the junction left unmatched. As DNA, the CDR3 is TGTGCCAGCAGCGTAGCTGTCGGGGGGACCGAGCAGTACTTC. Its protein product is CASSVAVGGTEQYF. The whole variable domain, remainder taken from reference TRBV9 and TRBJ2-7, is DSGVTQTPKHLITATGQRVTLRCSPRSGDLSVYWYQQSLDQGLQFLIQYYNGEERAKGNILERFSAQQFPDLHSELNLSSLELGDSALYFCASSVAVGGTEQYFGPGTRLTVT.

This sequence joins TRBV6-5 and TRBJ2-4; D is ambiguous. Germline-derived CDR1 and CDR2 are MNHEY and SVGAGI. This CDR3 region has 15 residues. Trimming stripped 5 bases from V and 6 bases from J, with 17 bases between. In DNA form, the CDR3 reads TGTGCCAGCAGTGTTAGTGGAGAGGAGAGAAACATTCAGTACTTC. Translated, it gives CASSVSGEERNIQYF.

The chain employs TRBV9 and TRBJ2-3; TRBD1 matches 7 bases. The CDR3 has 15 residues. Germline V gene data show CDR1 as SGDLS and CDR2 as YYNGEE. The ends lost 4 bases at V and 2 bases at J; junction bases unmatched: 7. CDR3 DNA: TGTGCCAGCAGCACAACAGGGGACCACACAGATACGCAGTATTTT. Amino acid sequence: CASSTTGDHTDTQYF.

CDR3 sequence: CASGRQGSEAFF. The CDR3, as DNA: TGTGCCAGCGGCAGACAGGGCTCTGAAGCTTTCTTT. The chain carries TRBV7-8 and TRBJ1-1; 7 bases line up with TRBD1. Germline V CDR1 and CDR2: SGHVS, FQNEAQ. J lost 6 bases, V lost 8 bases, and 6 bases had no gene match. This CDR3 region has 12 residues.

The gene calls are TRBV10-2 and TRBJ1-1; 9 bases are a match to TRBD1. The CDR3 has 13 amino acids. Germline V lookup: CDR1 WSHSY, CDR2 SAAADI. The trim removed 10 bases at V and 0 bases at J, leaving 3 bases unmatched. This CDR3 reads CATGQGMNTEAFF. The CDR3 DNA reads TGCGCCACGGGACAGGGCATGAACACTGAAGCTTTCTTT.

The CDR3, as DNA: TGCGCCAGCAGCAGTAAGAGTGGTGGTGGGCAGTACTTC. This gives the protein CASSSKSGGGQYF. This sequence joins TRBV4-1 and TRBJ2-7; D ambiguous. Trimming shortened V by 5 bases and J by 9 bases, and 17 bases separated the two germline ends. The CDR3 covers 13 residues. Germline lookup yields CDR1 MGHRA and CDR2 YSYEKL.

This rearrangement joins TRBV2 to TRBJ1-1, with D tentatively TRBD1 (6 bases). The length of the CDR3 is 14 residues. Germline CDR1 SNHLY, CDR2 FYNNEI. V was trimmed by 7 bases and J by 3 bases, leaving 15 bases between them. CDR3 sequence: CASTEGGSDTEAFF. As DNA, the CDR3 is TGTGCCAGCACTGAGGGGGGATCGGACACTGAAGCTTTCTTT.

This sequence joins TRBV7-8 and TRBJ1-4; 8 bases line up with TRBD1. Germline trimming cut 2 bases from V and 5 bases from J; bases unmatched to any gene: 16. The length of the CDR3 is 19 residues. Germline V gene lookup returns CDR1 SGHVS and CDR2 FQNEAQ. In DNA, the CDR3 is TGTGCCAGCAGCTTAAGTATGAGAGGCCCGGGGACAGGAAATGAAAAACTGTTTTTT. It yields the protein CASSLSMRGPGTGNEKLFF.

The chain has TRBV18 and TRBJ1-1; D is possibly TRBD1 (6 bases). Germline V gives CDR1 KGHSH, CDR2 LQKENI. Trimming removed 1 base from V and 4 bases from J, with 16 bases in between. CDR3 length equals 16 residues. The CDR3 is CASSPRGGGEGTEAFF. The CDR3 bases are TGTGCCAGCTCACCACGGGGAGGGGGTGAGGGCACTGAAGCTTTCTTT.

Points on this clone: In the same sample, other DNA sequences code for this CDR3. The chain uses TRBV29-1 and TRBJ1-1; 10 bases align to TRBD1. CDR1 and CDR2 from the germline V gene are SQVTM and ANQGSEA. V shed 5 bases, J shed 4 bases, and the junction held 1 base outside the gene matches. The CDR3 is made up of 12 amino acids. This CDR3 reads CSVRTGGTEAFF. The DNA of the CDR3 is TGCAGCGTTCGGACAGGGGGCACTGAAGCTTTCTTT.